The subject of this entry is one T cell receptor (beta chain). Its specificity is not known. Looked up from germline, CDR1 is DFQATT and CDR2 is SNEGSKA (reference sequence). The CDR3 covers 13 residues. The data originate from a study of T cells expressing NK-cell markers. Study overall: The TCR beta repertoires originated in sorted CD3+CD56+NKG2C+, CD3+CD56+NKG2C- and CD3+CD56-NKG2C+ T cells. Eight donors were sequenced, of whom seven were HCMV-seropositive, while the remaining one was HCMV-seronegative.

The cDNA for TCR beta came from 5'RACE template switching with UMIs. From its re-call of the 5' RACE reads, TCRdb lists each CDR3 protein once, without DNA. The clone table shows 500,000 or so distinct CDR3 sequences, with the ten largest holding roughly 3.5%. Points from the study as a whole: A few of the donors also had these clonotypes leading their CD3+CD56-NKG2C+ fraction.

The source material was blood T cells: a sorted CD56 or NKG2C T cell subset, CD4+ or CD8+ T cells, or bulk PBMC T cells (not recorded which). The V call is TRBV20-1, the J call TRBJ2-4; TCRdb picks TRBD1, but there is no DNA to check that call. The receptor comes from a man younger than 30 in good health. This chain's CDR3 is CSASRQGWNIQYF.